This TCR beta chain is from a study of STAT5B mutations in CD4+ large granular lymphocyte leukemia (dated by TCRdb to between 2021 and 2023). Looking at the study overall: Among healthy controls, the CDR3 'QG' motif was associated with a particular HLA allele. The study compared the TCRbeta repertoires of patients with CD4+ T-cell large granular lymphocyte leukemia against those of healthy blood donors. The purity of purified fractions was confirmed by flow cytometry on FACSCanto II or FACSVerse to exceed 95% among lymphocytes.

The healthy controls were some 36 blood donors, and the buffy coats of these donors were supplied by the Finnish Red Cross blood service. All TCR-sequenced material derived from peripheral blood: patient blood samples and healthy donor buffy coats. Peripheral blood mononuclear cells were isolated by Ficoll-Hypaque gradient centrifugation. For the healthy controls, CD4+ cells were obtained from buffy coats by magnetic purification. The Gentra Puregene Cell and Tissue kit was used to extract genomic DNA, and a Qubit 2.0 fluorometer was used to measure the amount of genomic DNA. Broader findings and caveats from the paper: The data were not HLA-matched, and the higher clonality in CD4+ T-LGLL than in CD8+ T-LGLL could be due to the relatively small sample size. Compared with healthy CD4+ repertoires, CD4-sorted patient repertoires appeared more clonal, and this difference remained even after the putative leukemic clones were removed. Enrichment of TRBV06-family usage was observed among the top patient clones (8/27) relative to healthy controls (2/35). Each patient's main leukemic clonotypes were private, but approximately 23% of these clonotypes showed up at low frequency in the non-leukemic repertoires of other patients.

The immunoSEQ assay at survey resolution was used to sequence TCRbeta rearrangements from genomic DNA. In the authors' own workflow: In the TCR sequencing data, the smallest productive clonotype frequency that could be detected was 2.59 x 10-5. Only productive TCRbeta rearrangements, defined as complete and in-frame sequences, were included in the analyses. The clonality of each sample was calculated as Simpson clonality in the immunoSEQ Analyzer version 3.0. Based on frequency, clones were grouped as very rare, small, medium, large (1-20%) or hyperexpanded (>20%). Generation probabilities were estimated with OLGA 1.2.3, V-gene circos plots were made with VDJtools, specificities were looked up in VDJdb, and CDR3 motifs were identified with GLIPH. In its TCRdb copy, this immuneACCESS table keeps in-frame sequences only and misses some clones. Where compared with another copy, unresolved V genes explain less than half of these, and the others have no known cause. V and J calls plus clone size are reproduced from that table; the DNA served to infer D and trimming. The sample table records tens of thousands of clones; 80% to 90% of these occur just once. The ten largest clones add up to about 3.6% of the sample.

V loses 0 bases, J loses 2 bases, and the germline ends lie 6 bases apart. The germline V gene (reference sequence) supplies CDR1 SGHKS and CDR2 YYEKEE. From cysteine to phenylalanine, the CDR3 is 14 amino acids long. Only the CDR3 DNA stays, 42 bases, in frame from base 1. As for this clone: Its antigen remains undetermined. One base away there is no much larger clone; base qualities are not given.

The sample was CD4+ T cells from blood buffy coats. The sequence derives from a human donor in good health. The sequence joins TRBV5-5 to TRBJ1-5; the D gene is perhaps TRBD1, on 5 matching bases. The nucleotide sequence reads TGTGCCAGCAGCTTGGGGGGGGGCAATCAGCCCCAGCATTTT. Translated, this gives CASSLGGGNQPQHF.